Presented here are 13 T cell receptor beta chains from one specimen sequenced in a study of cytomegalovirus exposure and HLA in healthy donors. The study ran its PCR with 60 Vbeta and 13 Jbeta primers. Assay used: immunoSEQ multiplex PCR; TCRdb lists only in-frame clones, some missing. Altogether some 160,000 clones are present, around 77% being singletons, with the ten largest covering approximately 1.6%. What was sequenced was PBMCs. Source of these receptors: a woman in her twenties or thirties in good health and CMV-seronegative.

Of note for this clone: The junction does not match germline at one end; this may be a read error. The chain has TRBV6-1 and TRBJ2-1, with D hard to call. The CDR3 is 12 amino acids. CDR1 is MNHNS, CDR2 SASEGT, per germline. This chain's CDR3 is CASSEQATVHLF. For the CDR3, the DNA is TGTGCCAGCAGTGAACAGGCGACGGTTCATCTCTTC.

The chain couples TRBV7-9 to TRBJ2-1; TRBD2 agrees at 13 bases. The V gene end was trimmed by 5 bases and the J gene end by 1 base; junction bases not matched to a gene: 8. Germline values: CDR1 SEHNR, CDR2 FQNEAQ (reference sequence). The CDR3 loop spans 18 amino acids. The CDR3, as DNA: TGTGCCAGCAGCCCAACTAGCGGGAGGGAAGTATCCTACAATGAGCAGTTCTTC. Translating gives CASSPTSGREVSYNEQFF.

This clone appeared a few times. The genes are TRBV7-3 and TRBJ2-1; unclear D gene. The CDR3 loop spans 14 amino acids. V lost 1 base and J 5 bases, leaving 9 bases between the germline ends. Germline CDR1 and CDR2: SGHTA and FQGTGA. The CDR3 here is CASSLSGRHNEQFF. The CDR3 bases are TGTGCCAGCAGCTTAAGCGGCAGACACAATGAGCAGTTCTTC.

CDR3 region: CASSFGQLMNTEAFF. CDR3 in DNA: TGTGCCAGCAGTTTCGGACAGCTCATGAACACTGAAGCTTTCTTT. The gene calls are TRBV9 and TRBJ1-1; weak D call: TRBD1 (6 bases). The V end was cut by 5 bases, the J end by 0 bases, with 14 bases between. Germline lookup yields CDR1 SGDLS and CDR2 YYNGEE. The CDR3 totals 15 residues.

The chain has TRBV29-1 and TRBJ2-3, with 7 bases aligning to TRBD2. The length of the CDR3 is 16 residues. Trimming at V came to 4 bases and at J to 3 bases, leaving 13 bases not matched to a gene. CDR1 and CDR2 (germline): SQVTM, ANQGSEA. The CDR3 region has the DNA TGCAGCGTTGCGGGGGGACTTCCCAGCATGACAGATACGCAGTATTTT. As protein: CSVAGGLPSMTDTQYF.

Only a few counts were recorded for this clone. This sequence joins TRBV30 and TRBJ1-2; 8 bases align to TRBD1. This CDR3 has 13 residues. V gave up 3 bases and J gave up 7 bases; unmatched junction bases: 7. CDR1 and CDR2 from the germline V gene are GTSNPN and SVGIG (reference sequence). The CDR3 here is CAWRGQDVFGYTF. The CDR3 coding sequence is TGTGCCTGGAGGGGACAGGACGTGTTTGGCTACACCTTC.

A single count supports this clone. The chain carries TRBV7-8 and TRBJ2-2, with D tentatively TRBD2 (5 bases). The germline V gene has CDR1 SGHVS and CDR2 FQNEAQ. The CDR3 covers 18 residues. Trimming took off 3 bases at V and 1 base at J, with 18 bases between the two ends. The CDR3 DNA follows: TGTGCCAGCAGCTTTAAGGTTCGGAGACTACAGAACACCGGGGAGCTGTTTTTT. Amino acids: CASSFKVRRLQNTGELFF.

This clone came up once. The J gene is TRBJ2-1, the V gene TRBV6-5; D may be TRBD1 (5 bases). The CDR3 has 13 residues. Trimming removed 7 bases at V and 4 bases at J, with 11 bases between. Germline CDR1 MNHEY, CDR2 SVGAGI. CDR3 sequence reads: CASTDTSYNEQFF. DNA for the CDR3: TGTGCCAGCACGGACACCTCATACAATGAGCAGTTCTTC.

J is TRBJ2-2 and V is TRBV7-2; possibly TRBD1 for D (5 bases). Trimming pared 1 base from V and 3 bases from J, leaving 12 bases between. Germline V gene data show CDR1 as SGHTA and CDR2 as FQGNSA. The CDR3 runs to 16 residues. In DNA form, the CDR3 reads TGTGCCAGCAGCTTAGATGGGGCGGTATACACCGGGGAGCTGTTTTTT. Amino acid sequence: CASSLDGAVYTGELFF.

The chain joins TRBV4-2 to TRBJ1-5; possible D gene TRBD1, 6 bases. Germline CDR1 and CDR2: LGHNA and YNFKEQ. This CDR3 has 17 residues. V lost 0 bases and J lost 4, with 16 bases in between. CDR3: CASSQDRTGTPNQPQHF. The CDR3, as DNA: TGTGCCAGCAGCCAAGATCGGACCGGGACACCGAATCAGCCCCAGCATTTT.

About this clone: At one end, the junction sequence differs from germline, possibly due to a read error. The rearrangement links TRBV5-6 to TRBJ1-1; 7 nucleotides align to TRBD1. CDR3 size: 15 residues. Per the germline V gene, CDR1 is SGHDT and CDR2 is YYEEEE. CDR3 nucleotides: TGTGCCAGCAACTTGGGATACAGGGGAGACACTGAAGCTTTCTTT. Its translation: CASNLGYRGDTEAFF.

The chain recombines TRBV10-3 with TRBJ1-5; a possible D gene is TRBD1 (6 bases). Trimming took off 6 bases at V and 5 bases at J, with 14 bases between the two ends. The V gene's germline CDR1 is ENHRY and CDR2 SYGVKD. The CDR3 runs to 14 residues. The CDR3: CAISTGTMYQPQHF. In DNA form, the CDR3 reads TGTGCCATCAGCACCGGGACAATGTATCAGCCCCAGCATTTT.

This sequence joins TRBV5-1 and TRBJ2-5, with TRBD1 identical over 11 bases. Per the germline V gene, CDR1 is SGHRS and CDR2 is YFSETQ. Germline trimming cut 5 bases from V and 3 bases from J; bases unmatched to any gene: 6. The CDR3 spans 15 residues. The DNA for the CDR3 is TGCGCCAGCAGATCGGGACAGGGGGGCGAAGAGACCCAGTACTTC. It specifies CASRSGQGGEETQYF.